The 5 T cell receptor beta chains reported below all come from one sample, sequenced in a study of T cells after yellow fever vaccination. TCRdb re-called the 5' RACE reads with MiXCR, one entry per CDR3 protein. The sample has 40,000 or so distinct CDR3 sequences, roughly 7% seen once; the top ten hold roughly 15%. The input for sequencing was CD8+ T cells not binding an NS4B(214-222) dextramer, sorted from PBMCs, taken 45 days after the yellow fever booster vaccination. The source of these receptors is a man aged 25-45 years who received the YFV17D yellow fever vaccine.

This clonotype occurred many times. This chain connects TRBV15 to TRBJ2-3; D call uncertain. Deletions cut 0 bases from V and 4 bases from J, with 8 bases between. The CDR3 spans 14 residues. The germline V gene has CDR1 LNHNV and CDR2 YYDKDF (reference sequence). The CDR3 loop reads CATSRELGADTQYF. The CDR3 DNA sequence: TGTGCCACCAGCAGAGAGCTTGGAGCAGATACGCAGTATTTT.

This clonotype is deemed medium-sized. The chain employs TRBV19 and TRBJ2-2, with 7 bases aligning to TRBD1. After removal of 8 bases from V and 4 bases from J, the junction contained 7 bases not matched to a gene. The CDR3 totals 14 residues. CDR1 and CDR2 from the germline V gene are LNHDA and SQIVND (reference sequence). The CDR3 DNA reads TGTGCCAGTCGGCCGGGACAGAGCACCGGGGAGCTGTTTTTT. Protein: CASRPGQSTGELFF.

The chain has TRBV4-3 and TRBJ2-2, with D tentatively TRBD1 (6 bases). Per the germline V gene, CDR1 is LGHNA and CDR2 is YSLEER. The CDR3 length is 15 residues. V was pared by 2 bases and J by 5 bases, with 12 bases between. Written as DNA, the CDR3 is TGCGCCAGCAGCCAAACCGGGACACCGACCGGGGAGCTGTTTTTT. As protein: CASSQTGTPTGELFF.

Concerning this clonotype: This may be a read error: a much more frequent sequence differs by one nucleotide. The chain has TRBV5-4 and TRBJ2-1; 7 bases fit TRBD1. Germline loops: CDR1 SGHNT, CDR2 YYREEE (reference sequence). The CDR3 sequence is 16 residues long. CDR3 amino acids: CVSSDFQGDPGGEQFF. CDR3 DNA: TGTGTCAGCAGCGATTTCCAGGGGGACCCTGGAGGAGAGCAGTTCTTC. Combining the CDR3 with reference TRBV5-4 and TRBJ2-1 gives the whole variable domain ETGVTQSPTHLIKTRGQQVTLRCSSQSGHNTVSWYQQALGQGPQFIFQYYREEENGRGNFPPRFSGLQFPNYSSELNVNALELDDSALYLCVSSDFQGDPGGEQFFGPGTRLTVL.

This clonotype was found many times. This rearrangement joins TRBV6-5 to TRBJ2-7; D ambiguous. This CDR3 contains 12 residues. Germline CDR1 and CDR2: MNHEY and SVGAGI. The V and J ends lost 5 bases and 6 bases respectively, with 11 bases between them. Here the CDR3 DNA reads TGTGCCAGCAGTGGAGATTCACCCGAGCAGTACTTC. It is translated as CASSGDSPEQYF.